One T cell receptor (beta chain) is described in this entry. This clone was recorded only once. Its specific antigen is unknown. Qualities for individual bases were not recorded, and no much larger clone is one base off. The data are from a study of CD8+ T cells in alopecia areata (dated by TCRdb to between 2018 and 2020). With respect to the entire study: The treated patients, all with moderate-to-severe alopecia areata, were enrolled in an open-label pilot trial of oral tofacitinib given at 5 to 10 mg twice daily. Tofacitinib was given for 6 to 18 months, followed by 6 months of follow-up off drug to assess delayed response and recurrence. RNA came from the PAXgene miRNA kit for fixed scalp, the miRNeasy kit for PBMCs, and the RNeasy kit for mouse skin. In both human patients and the C3H/HeJ mouse model, the study applied high-throughput TCRbeta sequencing to look at T cell clonal expansion in alopecia areata. On the human side, TCRbeta sequencing was run on scalp tissue and on sorted CD4+ and CD8+ peripheral blood T cells from healthy controls and from alopecia areata patients with either patchy or totalis/universalis disease. Biopsies were taken from tofacitinib-treated patients at baseline and at 4 and 24 weeks of treatment, and a later scalp biopsy was taken in several of the tofacitinib-treated patients. immunoSEQ multiplex PCR using 35 Vbeta forward primers and 13 Jbeta reverse primers was used to amplify TCRbeta CDR3 regions. Scalp clonality was compared across normal scalp (n=4), patchy alopecia areata scalp (n=8), and alopecia totalis/universalis scalp (n=8).

Points the paper makes about the study in general: Compared with mice, TCR sequences shared between patients were less clear, possibly partly because of HLA diversity across the patient population. Compared with normal scalp, lesional scalp had higher clonality and more expanded CD8+ clones, particularly in alopecia totalis/universalis, a pattern that suggests antigenic drive. Scalp TCR repertoire analysis is complicated because resident alphabeta T cells in normal human skin are also sequenced, whereas mouse skin is dominated by gammadelta T cells.

Trimming costs V 7 bases and J 4 bases, and their ends lie 13 bases apart. CDR1 and CDR2 (MDHEN, SYDVKM) derive from the germline V gene. The CDR3, cysteine through phenylalanine, is 13 amino acids long. Just CDR3 DNA is preserved here, 39 bases in frame from base 1. The time point label corresponds to: baseline before oral tofacitinib. Lesional scalp punch biopsies and peripheral blood were obtained from alopecia areata patients. PBMCs were isolated by density centrifugation and stained for CD3, CD4 and CD8, after which CD4+ and CD8+ T cells were sorted on a FACSAria. The library was generated by the immunoSEQ multiplex PCR assay. For TCR sequencing, RNA was extracted from every sample and reverse transcribed into cDNA to serve as template. SuperScript III was used to make first-strand cDNA, primed with a 2:1 mix of oligo-dT and random hexamers. A synthetic immune receptor repertoire was used to assess amplification bias, and residual bias was removed computationally. Under the source paper's analysis protocol: After raw reads were preprocessed to remove errors, the CDR3 was defined following IMGT conventions as running from the conserved cysteine to phenylalanine. To get clonality, Shannon entropy was normalized by log2 of the number of productive unique TCRs and the result was subtracted from 1. Whether each scalp clone was CD4 or CD8 was inferred by checking scalp TCRbeta sequences against the CD4 and CD8 repertoires from sorted blood. TCRdb obtained this table from immuneACCESS and retained in-frame rearrangements with V and J assigned. These tables miss some clones; where compared with another copy, unresolved V genes account for less than half of the shortfall, and the remainder is unexplained. D and trimming come from the DNA, and the V and J calls and clone size come from that table. The table for this sample lists about 150,000 clones; 45% to 60% of them were counted only once. Roughly a fifth of the sample belongs to the ten largest clones.

The sequences come from CD8+ T cells sorted from blood, collected at week 0. The chain is assembled from TRBV28 and TRBJ1-1, with TRBD1 as a weak D call on 5 bases. The sequence was obtained from a human donor with alopecia areata. The DNA reads TGTGCCAGCAAGGGGTCCCAACGCACTGAAGCTTTCTTT. It is translated as CASKGSQRTEAFF.